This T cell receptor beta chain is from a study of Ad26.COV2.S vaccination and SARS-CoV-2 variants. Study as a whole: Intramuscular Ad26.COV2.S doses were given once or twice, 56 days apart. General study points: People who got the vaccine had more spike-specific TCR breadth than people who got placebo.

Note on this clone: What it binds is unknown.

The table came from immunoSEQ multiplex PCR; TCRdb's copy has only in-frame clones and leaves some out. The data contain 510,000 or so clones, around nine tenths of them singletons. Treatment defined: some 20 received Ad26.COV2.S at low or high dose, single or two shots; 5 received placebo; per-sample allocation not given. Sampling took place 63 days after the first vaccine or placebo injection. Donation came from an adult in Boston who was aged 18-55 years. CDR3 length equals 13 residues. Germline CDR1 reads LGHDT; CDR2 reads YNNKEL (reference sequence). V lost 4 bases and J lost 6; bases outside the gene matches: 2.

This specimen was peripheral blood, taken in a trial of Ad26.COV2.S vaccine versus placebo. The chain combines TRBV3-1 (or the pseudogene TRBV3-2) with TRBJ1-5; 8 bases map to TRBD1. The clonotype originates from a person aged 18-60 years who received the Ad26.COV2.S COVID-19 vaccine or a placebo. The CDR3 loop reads CASSRTGSQPQHF. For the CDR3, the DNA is TGTGCCAGCAGCCGGACAGGGAGTCAGCCCCAGCATTTT.